This TCR beta chain originates from a study of metastatic and nonmetastatic thyroid tumors. About the study: Both malignant and benign thyroid patients supplied peripheral blood and tumor or nodule tissue samples, across which the repertoires of these patients were then compared.

This CDR3 is built from 14 residues. The V gene lost 3 bases and the J gene lost 3 bases, with 9 bases spanning the gap. Every patient underwent thyroid surgery untreated. Original processing notes: To classify distant metastasis in papillary thyroid cancer, a model was built from CDR3 differences across clinicopathological groups. TCRdb re-processed the PCR reads through MiXCR. The V and J calls and clone size are TCRdb's, not the authors'. The sample shows around 34,000 clones, about 15% of them seen only once. This clone has just a few counts. No antigen is known for it. Study-level points and caveats: In both blood and tumor samples, TCR beta diversity was reported significantly higher for malignant than benign nodules.

Sequenced material: blood. This chain connects TRBV12-3 or TRBV12-4 to TRBJ2-1; no clear D gene. This TCR came from a male donor with papillary thyroid cancer or a benign thyroid nodule (not recorded which). Some clones in this sample may be carry-over from other donors' samples. CDR3 residues: CASSLMGFYNEQFF. DNA for the CDR3: TGTGCCAGCAGTTTGATGGGATTCTACAATGAGCAGTTCTTC.